This T cell receptor beta chain derives from a study of blood T cell repertoires in COVID-19. Looking at the study overall: COVID-19 samples from acute and convalescent phases originated in the United States, Italy and Spain. From T cells, B-cell-depleted T cells, or PBMCs came the material, which was cDNA or gDNA.

The germline V gene encodes CDR1 SGHRS and CDR2 YFSETQ. CDR3 length equals 14 residues. V was shortened by 2 bases and J by 6 bases, with 13 bases between the two germline ends. In the study's own analysis: Estimation of nucleated cell counts was performed using reference gene primer amplification. The repertoire was sequenced with immunoSEQ multiplex PCR; TCRdb's copy has only in-frame clones and lacks some. The DNA was the basis for D and trimming; V, J and clone size are from that table. The sample consists of 200,000 to 250,000 clones, roughly 88% of them appearing once. Material: PBMCs or T cells enriched from blood (not recorded which). The chain employs TRBV5-1 and TRBJ2-3, with D possibly being TRBD2 (6 bases). The sequence came from a woman aged 35 to 49 with acute COVID-19. CDR3 coding DNA: TGCGCCAGCAGCTTCCAGGGTCGGGAGGATACGCAGTATTTT. Translating it yields CASSFQGREDTQYF. Full variable domain (remainder filled in from reference TRBV5-1 and TRBJ2-3): KAGVTQTPRYLIKTRGQQVTLSCSPISGHRSVSWYQQTPGQGLQFLFEYFSETQRNKGNFPGRFSGRQFSNSRSEMNVSTLELGDSALYLCASSFQGREDTQYFGPGTRLTVL.